One T cell receptor (beta chain) is described in this entry. Its target is not known. This specimen belongs to a study of T cells after yellow fever vaccination. Study overall: Some fractions had low cell numbers, and these were prepared with SMART-Seq v4 Ultra Low Input. Whole-study findings and limits: Reappearance after the booster was seen for most primary-vaccination clones, at roughly 96% CD4 and around 88% CD8. Researchers noted that a small share of clonotypes showed up in both CD4 and CD8 compartments. The secondary response peaked faster, at day 5 versus 15, but was weaker.

This CDR3 has 15 amino acids. Germline CDR1 and CDR2: MNHNY and SVGAGI (reference sequence). V lost 4 bases and J 4 bases, leaving 14 bases between the germline ends. One entry per CDR3 protein results from TCRdb running MiXCR on the 5' RACE reads. Of around 100,000 distinct CDR3 sequences detected, under 7% appear once; the ten largest clones hold about 38%. The material was CD8+ T cells sorted from PBMCs, obtained 10 days after the yellow fever booster vaccination. The source is a man between 18 and 29 years old who received the YFV17D yellow fever vaccine. The chain has TRBV6-6 and TRBJ2-1; possible D gene TRBD2, 5 bases. The CDR3, as DNA: TGTGCCAGCAGTTTACGGGAAGGGATTTACAATGAGCAGTTCTTC. It translates to CASSLREGIYNEQFF.